Shown below are 5 T cell receptor beta chains from a single sample sequenced in a study of T cells in localized non-small cell lung cancer. This table comes from immunoSEQ multiplex PCR, and its TCRdb copy is limited to in-frame clones, with some not included. The sample has about 35,000 clones; more than 65% are singletons. Sequenced material: peripheral blood, taken before any cancer treatment. The source of these receptors is a male donor older than 55 with stage III squamous cell lung carcinoma.

This rearrangement joins TRBV7-2 to TRBJ1-1; D is undetermined. Germline CDR1 reads SGHTA; CDR2 reads FQGNSA. Trimming cost V 5 bases and J 4 bases, with 8 bases left between them. The CDR3 extends over 12 amino acids. The chain's CDR3 is CASSPRSTEAFF. The CDR3 DNA follows: TGTGCCAGCAGCCCTAGGAGCACTGAAGCTTTCTTT.

The chain links TRBV7-2 to TRBJ2-1; 8 bases line up with TRBD2. The CDR3 sequence is 16 residues long. Trimming cost V 2 bases and J 10 bases; bases outside gene matches: 13. The V gene's germline CDR1 is SGHTA and CDR2 FQGNSA. CDR3 sequence (DNA): TGTGCCAGCAGCTTAAGGCTAGCGGGTTCGGGAGTAGAGCAGTTCTTC. This translates into CASSLRLAGSGVEQFF. The entire variable domain, with the rest obtained from reference TRBV7-2 and TRBJ2-1, is as follows: GAGVSQSPSNKVTEKGKDVELRCDPISGHTALYWYRQSLGQGLEFLIYFQGNSAPDKSGLPSDRFSAERTGGSVSTLTIQRTQQEDSAVYLCASSLRLAGSGVEQFFGPGTRLTVL.

The chain recombines TRBV5-1 with TRBJ2-5; D remains ambiguous. The V end lost 0 bases, the J end lost 1 base, and 7 bases lay between the germline ends. The CDR3 runs 14 residues. The germline V gene has CDR1 SGHRS and CDR2 YFSETQ. CDR3 region: CASSLEQFQETQYF. The CDR3 region has the DNA TGCGCCAGCAGCTTGGAACAGTTCCAAGAGACCCAGTACTTC.

V and J are TRBV7-2 and TRBJ2-7, with D possibly matching TRBD2 (6 bases). Trimming cost V 8 bases and J 4 bases, with 12 bases left between them. The CDR3 loop spans 12 amino acids. In germline, CDR1 is SGHTA, CDR2 FQGNSA. The CDR3 here is CASSPEGYEQYF. The CDR3, as DNA: TGTGCCAGCTCCCCGGAGGGGTACGAGCAGTACTTC.

The CDR3 DNA reads TGTGCCAGCAGTTTAGGGCGGCAAGAGACCCAGTACTTC. It codes for CASSLGRQETQYF. The V call is TRBV27, the J call TRBJ2-5; D is unclear. V lost 2 bases and J 2 bases, leaving 6 bases between the germline ends. CDR1 is MNHEY, CDR2 SMNVEV, per germline (reference sequence). This CDR3 region has 13 residues.